The sequence of this T cell receptor (beta chain) was determined in a study of blood T cell repertoires in COVID-19. Profiling relied on immunoSEQ multiplex PCR, and the TCRdb table lists in-frame clones only, not all of them. The sample includes about 160,000 clones, approximately 86% of them seen just once. CDR3 length equals 13 residues. Germline values: CDR1 MNHEY, CDR2 SMNVEV (reference sequence). The germline V and J ends were trimmed by 8 bases and 0 bases, with 11 bases remaining between them. The TCR originated in a woman in her fifties or sixties with active or convalescent COVID-19. The material sequenced was peripheral blood. The chain couples TRBV27 to TRBJ2-7; D gene unclear. In nucleotides, the CDR3 is TGTGCCAGCCGTGGGCTTATCTCCTACGAGCAGTACTTC. It yields the protein CASRGLISYEQYF.